Each of the 27 T cell receptor beta chains below was sequenced from the same sample in a study of shared clonotypes between healthy human individuals (TCRdb year 2020). Libraries were prepared through the immunoSEQ multiplex PCR assay. TCRdb obtained this table from immuneACCESS and retained in-frame rearrangements with V and J assigned. These tables miss some clones; where compared with another copy, unresolved V genes account for less than half of the shortfall, and the remainder is unexplained. Counted in this sample were some 100,000 clones; under 70% of them appeared once. About 22% of the sample is in the top ten clones. The sample taken for sequencing was memory CD8+ T cells sorted from blood. The label giving this sample's cell subset or site can be read as: CD45RO+ cells pooled with CCR7-negative TemRA cells. These receptors came from a woman between 25 and 40 years old in good health.

V gene TRBV2 combines with J gene TRBJ1-1, with 9 bases that match TRBD1. The CDR3 sequence is 13 residues long. V was clipped by 10 bases and J by 4 bases; unmatched bases: 7. Germline V lookup: CDR1 SNHLY, CDR2 FYNNEI. This CDR3 is CATWGQGVTEAFF. CDR3 bases: TGTGCCACCTGGGGACAGGGCGTCACTGAAGCTTTCTTT.

This clone has a handful of counts. Different DNA sequences within this sample yield the same CDR3. The chain is built from TRBV7-2 and TRBJ2-5; D unclear. The closer fit of TRBJ2-7 to the DNA end suggests the J call may be wrong. The length of the CDR3 is 13 residues. The germline gives CDR1 SGHTA, CDR2 FQGNSA. The CDR3 sequence is CASSLGIAYEQYF. CDR3 coding DNA: TGTGCCAGCAGCTTAGGGATAGCCTACGAGCAGTACTTC.

The chain joins TRBV7-8 to TRBJ2-1; weak D call: TRBD2 (5 bases). Germline V lookup: CDR1 SGHVS, CDR2 FQNEAQ. The CDR3 has 12 residues. Trimming pared 5 bases from V and 7 bases from J, leaving 9 bases between. In DNA form, the CDR3 reads TGTGCCAGCAGCCAGGACTTAAATGAGCAGTTCTTC. Translation: CASSQDLNEQFF.

V gene TRBV29-1 combines with J gene TRBJ2-2; tentative D call: TRBD1 (6 bases). CDR3 length: 13 residues. Per germline, CDR1 SQVTM and CDR2 ANQGSEA. With 7 bases removed from V and 3 bases from J, the gap between germline ends came to 12 bases. CDR3 coding DNA: TGCAGCGCGCACAGGGTAGACACCGGGGAGCTGTTTTTT. As protein: CSAHRVDTGELFF.

The V call is TRBV28, the J call TRBJ2-1; tentative D call: TRBD2 (7 bases). The CDR3 runs 15 residues. Germline V lookup: CDR1 MDHEN, CDR2 SYDVKM. Deletions cut 8 bases from V and 8 bases from J, with 22 bases between. The CDR3 DNA follows: TGTGCCAGCGAACGAGGGGGGGTCGGATTCGATGAGCAGTTCTTC. Translation gives CASERGGVGFDEQFF.

V usage is TRBV20-1 and J usage is TRBJ2-5; D is uncertain. Matching the DNA end better, TRBJ2-7 makes the J call doubtful. Germline V lookup: CDR1 DFQATT, CDR2 SNEGSKA (reference sequence). The CDR3 contains 11 residues. For the CDR3, the DNA is TGCAGTGCCTCTGACAACTACGAGCAGTACTTC. Amino acid sequence: CSASDNYEQYF.

The rearrangement links TRBV28 to TRBJ1-2, with 9 nucleotides matching TRBD1. Germline CDR1 is MDHEN and CDR2 is SYDVKM. The CDR3 is made up of 17 amino acids. The V gene end was trimmed by 6 bases and the J gene end by 5 bases; junction bases not matched to a gene: 16. The CDR3: CASSPWVYRGPIYGYTF. CDR3 bases: TGTGCCAGCAGCCCGTGGGTCTACAGGGGGCCGATATATGGCTACACCTTC.

The chain has TRBV29-1 and TRBJ2-7; weak D call: TRBD1 (6 bases). Germline V gene sequence: CDR1 SQVTM, CDR2 ANQGSEA. V lost 6 bases, J lost 7 bases, and 16 bases lay in between. The CDR3 runs to 12 residues. The DNA of the CDR3 is TGCAGCGTGGACAGCACGTTGGGGGAGCAGTACTTC. Residues: CSVDSTLGEQYF.

The gene calls are TRBV27 and TRBJ2-1; tentative D call: TRBD2 (6 bases). V was clipped by 5 bases and J by 7 bases, with 24 bases between them. In germline, CDR1 is MNHEY, CDR2 SMNVEV (reference sequence). The CDR3 length is 17 residues. The CDR3 region is CASSPLSPGVGENEQFF. In nucleotides, the CDR3 is TGTGCCAGCAGTCCCCTCTCCCCGGGAGTGGGTGAGAATGAGCAGTTCTTC.

The V and J genes are TRBV4-1 and TRBJ2-3; 13 bases match TRBD2. The CDR3 covers 18 residues. V was pared by 4 bases and J by 2 bases, with 9 bases of the junction left unmatched. CDR1 and CDR2 (germline): MGHRA, YSYEKL. In DNA form, the CDR3 reads TGCGCCAGCAGCCCCTGGACTAGCGGGAGCTGGTTCACAGATACGCAGTATTTT. As protein: CASSPWTSGSWFTDTQYF.

The J gene is TRBJ1-1, the V gene TRBV13; unclear D gene. The CDR3 length is 13 residues. V shed 8 bases and J shed 1 base, with 11 bases lying between them. The germline gives CDR1 PRHDT, CDR2 FYEKMQ (reference sequence). The CDR3 protein is CASVRQENTEAFF. CDR3 coding DNA: TGTGCCAGCGTGCGGCAAGAGAACACTGAAGCTTTCTTT.

The genes are TRBV5-1 and TRBJ2-4; D may be TRBD2 (6 bases). Germline assignment: CDR1 SGHRS and CDR2 YFSETQ. V was trimmed by 4 bases and J by 6 bases, leaving 14 bases between them. The CDR3 is 14 residues long. CDR3 DNA sequence: TGCGCCAGCAGCCCAAGCGCGGGGAGAAACATTCAGTACTTC. Amino acid sequence: CASSPSAGRNIQYF.

This sequence joins TRBV5-8 and TRBJ1-4, with 7 bases fitting TRBD1. The CDR3 covers 16 residues. Germline V gene lookup returns CDR1 SGHTS and CDR2 YDEGEE. V gave up 1 base and J gave up 4 bases; unmatched junction bases: 7. CDR3 sequence reads: CASSLHRGSINEKLFF. CDR3 nucleotide sequence: TGTGCCAGCAGCTTGCACAGGGGATCAATTAATGAAAAACTGTTTTTT.

Notes on this clone: This CDR3 is also generated by other DNA sequences in the sample. This chain uses TRBV6-5 with TRBJ2-5, with TRBD1 as a possible D gene (5 bases). Germline assignment: CDR1 MNHEY and CDR2 SVGAGI. The CDR3 contains 13 residues. V dropped 1 base and J dropped 3 bases, with 6 bases sitting between them. CDR3 sequence: CASSYLGEETQYF. The CDR3 DNA follows: TGTGCCAGCAGTTACTTAGGGGAAGAGACCCAGTACTTC.

This clone has only one observation. The V and J genes are TRBV15 and TRBJ2-1; 7 nucleotides agree with TRBD2. This CDR3 contains 15 residues. The J segment lost 2 bases and the V segment lost 0 bases, leaving 1 base of the junction unmatched. CDR1 LNHNV and CDR2 YYDKDF come from the germline V gene (reference sequence). DNA of the CDR3: TGTGCCACCAGCAGAGAGGCGGGGGCCTACAATGAGCAGTTCTTC. Translation gives CATSREAGAYNEQFF.

The chain uses TRBV27 and TRBJ2-1; D is unresolved. The germline V gene encodes CDR1 MNHEY and CDR2 SMNVEV (reference sequence). Between the trimmed V and J ends, which lost 0 bases and 7 bases, there was a span of 13 bases. This CDR3 has 15 residues. CDR3 protein: CASSLSLFSLNEQFF. The CDR3 DNA follows: TGTGCCAGCAGTTTATCCTTGTTCAGTTTAAATGAGCAGTTCTTC.

A few counts support this clone. The V gene is TRBV5-4, the J gene TRBJ2-2, with 11 nucleotides matching TRBD2. With 0 bases clipped from V and 7 bases from J, the junction kept 8 bases outside the gene matches. This CDR3 is built from 17 residues. Looked up from germline, CDR1 is SGHNT and CDR2 is YYREEE (reference sequence). In DNA form, the CDR3 reads TGTGCCAGCAGCTTGGAAACGGCTAGCGGGAGGAACGGGGAGCTGTTTTTT. It specifies CASSLETASGRNGELFF. Full variable domain (missing parts from reference TRBV5-4 and TRBJ2-2): ETGVTQSPTHLIKTRGQQVTLRCSSQSGHNTVSWYQQALGQGPQFIFQYYREEENGRGNFPPRFSGLQFPNYSSELNVNALELDDSALYLCASSLETASGRNGELFFGEGSRLTVL.

V usage is TRBV7-2 and J usage is TRBJ2-7; 7 bases are shared with TRBD2. Germline-derived CDR1 and CDR2 are SGHTA and FQGNSA. Trimming at V came to 3 bases and at J to 2 bases, leaving 7 bases not matched to a gene. The CDR3 runs to 15 residues. The CDR3, as DNA: TGTGCCAGCAGCTTGGGGTCTAGCGGAGCCTACGAGCAGTACTTC. It translates to CASSLGSSGAYEQYF.

This clone was detected ten times or more. The chain has TRBV4-2 and TRBJ2-7; TRBD2 is a possible D gene (5 bases). The germline gives CDR1 LGHNA, CDR2 YNFKEQ. The CDR3 totals 15 residues. V was cut by 0 bases and J by 3 bases, with 12 bases left in between. The CDR3 spells CASSQDIERIYEQYF. DNA of the CDR3: TGTGCCAGCAGCCAAGACATCGAGCGGATCTACGAGCAGTACTTC.

The J gene is TRBJ2-1, the V gene TRBV27; D is uncertain. The length of the CDR3 is 15 residues. V dropped 5 bases and J dropped 3 bases, with 14 bases sitting between them. Germline CDR1 MNHEY, CDR2 SMNVEV (reference sequence). Here the CDR3 reads CASSPLVGDYNEQFF. In DNA, the CDR3 is TGTGCCAGCAGTCCCCTGGTTGGAGACTACAATGAGCAGTTCTTC.

This clone was seen ten or more times. The chain uses TRBV25-1 and TRBJ2-7; 7 positions match TRBD1. The CDR3 sequence is 13 residues long. Germline V gene sequence: CDR1 MGHDK, CDR2 SYGVNS. V was pared by 4 bases and J by 3 bases, with 3 bases of the junction left unmatched. CDR3: CASSGGQLYEQYF. CDR3 in DNA: TGTGCCAGCAGTGGGGGACAGCTCTACGAGCAGTACTTC.

This chain joins TRBV9 and TRBJ2-7, with a possible D match to TRBD2 (5 bases). Germline-derived CDR1 and CDR2 are SGDLS and YYNGEE. V shed 4 bases and J shed 0 bases, with 14 bases lying between them. The CDR3 extends over 15 amino acids. CDR3 sequence: CASSPRTFSSYEQYF. The CDR3 DNA reads as TGTGCCAGCAGCCCCCGGACTTTTAGCTCCTACGAGCAGTACTTC.

The rearrangement links TRBV4-1 to TRBJ2-7; D is undetermined. The CDR3 extends over 19 amino acids. Trimming took 1 base from V and 5 from J, leaving 27 bases between them. Germline V lookup: CDR1 MGHRA, CDR2 YSYEKL. CDR3 nucleotide sequence: TGCGCCAGCAGCCAAGCGTTTCTTCGTGTGGGCGGAGAGGACGACGAGCAGTACTTC. As protein: CASSQAFLRVGGEDDEQYF.

The chain has TRBV28 and TRBJ2-2, with D tentatively TRBD2 (6 bases). CDR3 size: 15 residues. Germline V gene lookup returns CDR1 MDHEN and CDR2 SYDVKM. Trimming pared 3 bases from V and 9 bases from J, leaving 17 bases between. The CDR3 loop reads CASSFVAERNRELFF. The CDR3 DNA reads TGTGCCAGCAGTTTTGTAGCGGAGAGGAATCGGGAGCTGTTTTTT.

This clone came up a few times. This chain uses TRBV27 with TRBJ2-1, with D maybe TRBD2 (6 bases). This CDR3 is 15 amino acids long. The germline V gene encodes CDR1 MNHEY and CDR2 SMNVEV (reference sequence). The V end was cut by 0 bases, the J end by 10 bases, with 16 bases between. CDR3 region: CASSLSSGQAREQFF. For the CDR3, the DNA is TGTGCCAGCAGTTTATCCAGCGGGCAGGCTAGGGAGCAGTTCTTC.

The chain uses TRBV28 and TRBJ1-1, with a tentative D call TRBD1 (5 bases). Between the trimmed V and J ends, which lost 3 bases and 3 bases, there was a span of 23 bases. Germline loops: CDR1 MDHEN, CDR2 SYDVKM. The CDR3 is 18 amino acids. As DNA, the CDR3 is TGTGCCAGCAGTTTTTTCGCGCATTTGACAGAACTCTACACTGAAGCTTTCTTT. It yields the protein CASSFFAHLTELYTEAFF.

CDR3: CAISEYWLSDEQYF. The CDR3 DNA reads as TGTGCCATCAGTGAGTACTGGCTCAGTGACGAGCAGTACTTC. This sequence joins TRBV10-3 and TRBJ2-7; no reliable D call. Per the germline V gene, CDR1 is ENHRY and CDR2 is SYGVKD. V gave up 1 base and J gave up 5 bases, with 12 bases separating them. The CDR3 totals 14 residues.